The 5 T cell receptor beta chains in this list originate from one sample, sequenced in a study of identical twins. TCRdb reprocessed the 5' RACE reads with MiXCR, giving one entry per CDR3 protein. The sample shows approximately 240,000 distinct CDR3 sequences, around 15% of them seen only once. Sequencing input: memory (CD45RO+) T cells sorted from blood. The receptors stem from a young woman in good health.

This clonotype turned up a few times. V usage is TRBV20-1 and J usage is TRBJ2-5; the match to TRBD2 covers 7 bases. Germline CDR1 reads DFQATT; CDR2 reads SNEGSKA (reference sequence). There are 13 residues in the CDR3. The J segment lost 6 bases and the V segment lost 5 bases, leaving 9 bases of the junction unmatched. In DNA, the CDR3 is TGCAGTGCTCAAACCGGGACTACTAAGACCCAGTACTTC. Amino acids: CSAQTGTTKTQYF.

This clonotype was seen many times. The CDR3 DNA follows: TGCGCCAGCAGCAGGGGACTAGCGGGACTGTACAATGAGCAGTTCTTC. This sequence encodes CASSRGLAGLYNEQFF. The chain is built from TRBV5-1 and TRBJ2-1; 13 positions agree with TRBD2. Germline trimming cut 4 bases from V and 4 bases from J; bases unmatched to any gene: 5. Per germline, CDR1 SGHRS and CDR2 YFSETQ. The CDR3 covers 16 residues. The full variable domain, in which reference TRBV5-1 and TRBJ2-1 provide the parts outside the CDR3, is KAGVTQTPRYLIKTRGQQVTLSCSPISGHRSVSWYQQTPGQGLQFLFEYFSETQRNKGNFPGRFSGRQFSNSRSEMNVSTLELGDSALYLCASSRGLAGLYNEQFFGPGTRLTVL.

The rearrangement uses TRBV7-2 and TRBJ1-1, with D hard to call. CDR1 is SGHTA and CDR2 is FQGNSA in the germline V gene. Trimming took off 3 bases at V and 11 bases at J, with 16 bases between the two ends. The CDR3 consists of 13 residues. DNA for the CDR3: TGTGCCAGCAGCTTGTATACCTACCCCGGCGCTTTCTTT. Its translation: CASSLYTYPGAFF. The entire variable domain, with the rest obtained from reference TRBV7-2 and TRBJ1-1, is as follows: GAGVSQSPSNKVTEKGKDVELRCDPISGHTALYWYRQSLGQGLEFLIYFQGNSAPDKSGLPSDRFSAERTGGSVSTLTIQRTQQEDSAVYLCASSLYTYPGAFFGQGTRLTVV.

Ten or more counts support this clonotype. The chain uses TRBV10-3 and TRBJ1-1; D gene unclear. The V end was cut by 6 bases, the J end by 4 bases, with 12 bases between. CDR3 length: 13 residues. From germline, CDR1 is ENHRY and CDR2 SYGVKD. The CDR3 coding sequence is TGTGCCATCAGGCCCTCGGATGGCACTGAAGCTTTCTTT. Translation: CAIRPSDGTEAFF.

The CDR3 region is CASSLRLAGGPWDTQYF. The CDR3 coding sequence is TGTGCCAGCAGCTTAAGACTAGCGGGGGGGCCATGGGATACGCAGTATTTT. The chain combines TRBV11-2 with TRBJ2-3; 14 nucleotides line up with TRBD2. The CDR3 runs to 17 residues. Germline values: CDR1 SGHAT, CDR2 FQNNGV. V trimming: 2 bases; J trimming: 6 bases; junction bases outside the gene matches: 7.